This is a list of T cell receptor beta chains from one sample in a study of OX40 agonist ivuxolimab in advanced cancers. Generated by immunoSEQ multiplex PCR, the TCRdb table keeps only in-frame clones and is missing some. The sample carries 40,000 to 60,000 clones, approximately 91% recorded once. Specimen: CD4+ or CD8+ T cells sorted from blood, collected in a trial of the OX40 agonist ivuxolimab. The receptors stem from an adult with an advanced solid tumor such as melanoma, head and neck, liver or kidney cancer. Both conserved end residues are trimmed from each CDR3. Fields, in order: V gene, CDR3 protein.

v_gene: TRBV7-3
CDR3aa: ASSSVGGRETQY

v_gene: TRBV10-2
CDR3aa: ASSDGGRSERYGYT

v_gene: TRBV4-2
CDR3aa: ASSQDPLRRAGGAF

v_gene: TRBV7-9
CDR3aa: ASSLYAGTSGSEYEQY

v_gene: TRBV18
CDR3aa: ASSRGGWTEAF

v_gene: TRBV25-1
CDR3aa: ASSVGGNPLQETQY

v_gene: TRBV5-1
CDR3aa: ASRPGGQETQY

v_gene: TRBV6-5
CDR3aa: ASSYEGFTGELF

v_gene: TRBV28
CDR3aa: ASRPLGGNQPQH

v_gene: TRBV7-9
CDR3aa: ASSPRAEEKLF

v_gene: TRBV11-2
CDR3aa: ASSYKLPGHFSDTQY

v_gene: TRBV4-1
CDR3aa: ASGWRVSGNTEAF

v_gene: TRBV6-5
CDR3aa: ASSYGRSPQETQY

v_gene: TRBV9
CDR3aa: ASSVSQGAGETQY

v_gene: TRBV2
CDR3aa: ASARGREQTQY

v_gene: TRBV7-9
CDR3aa: ASSLRDSNYGYT

v_gene: TRBV7-6
CDR3aa: ASSPPRGPTSNEQF

v_gene: TRBV30
CDR3aa: AWSRTRNEQY

v_gene: TRBV5-4
CDR3aa: ASSTRDLMQRYQETQY

v_gene: TRBV7-2
CDR3aa: ASSLGGGSYNSPLH

v_gene: TRBV6-5
CDR3aa: ASSYQGQANSPLH

v_gene: TRBV28
CDR3aa: ASSPLGADIMNTEAF

v_gene: TRBV5-1
CDR3aa: ASSPGDRGRVGNSPLH

v_gene: TRBV14
CDR3aa: ASSQDPGVRTDTQY

v_gene: TRBV7-3
CDR3aa: ASSRTGGSYNEQF

v_gene: TRBV11-3
CDR3aa: ASSPGINEQF

v_gene: TRBV6-5
CDR3aa: ASSSQGYDEQY

v_gene: TRBV14
CDR3aa: ASSQLLTGWRFDGYT

v_gene: TRBV28
CDR3aa: ASRTSDRQNTEAF

v_gene: TRBV28
CDR3aa: ASSLSIGKNTEAF

v_gene: TRBV7-2
CDR3aa: ASSFRPSGGGSSYEQY

v_gene: TRBV14
CDR3aa: ASSRELYTEAF

v_gene: TRBV5-4
CDR3aa: ASSLARIHEQF

v_gene: TRBV6-1
CDR3aa: ATQGYNTEAF

v_gene: TRBV11-2
CDR3aa: ASSLSRDEQF

v_gene: TRBV6-4
CDR3aa: ASSPDRGYGYT

v_gene: TRBV7-2
CDR3aa: ASSLDAYRLLNSPLH

v_gene: TRBV2
CDR3aa: AGKYDRGGQY

v_gene: TRBV29-1
CDR3aa: SVCNPGEETQY

v_gene: TRBV5-6
CDR3aa: ASSHQTGRELF

v_gene: TRBV7-9
CDR3aa: ASSLQETQY

v_gene: TRBV7-3
CDR3aa: ASSLYPGTTVSGANVLT

v_gene: TRBV7-9
CDR3aa: ASSLEAGGNTIY

v_gene: TRBV18
CDR3aa: ASSRASLAGGSYEQY

v_gene: TRBV27
CDR3aa: ASRQTGGGSYEQY

v_gene: TRBV6-1
CDR3aa: ASSPRWGREY

v_gene: TRBV6-5
CDR3aa: ASSYSLGTANYEQY

v_gene: TRBV20-1
CDR3aa: SARGGELF

v_gene: TRBV5-1
CDR3aa: ASSLGTGGSWTEAF

v_gene: TRBV7-3
CDR3aa: ASSLSGAAIPNIQY